These T cell receptor beta chains were read from a single sample in a study of early T cells in non-severe SARS-CoV-2 infection. In TCRdb, the 5' RACE reads were re-called with MiXCR into one record per CDR3 protein. The repertoire includes approximately 110,000 distinct CDR3 sequences, under 15% of them detected once, and 21% sits in the top ten. Sequenced: whole blood. Every receptor here comes from an adult who was a healthcare worker with PCR-confirmed SARS-CoV-2 infection or an uninfected control (not recorded which). Each CDR3 is given with its conserved first and last residue. A D gene is named only where the DNA matches it firmly. Rows give clone size only sometimes, using once, few, many, or a class for an expanded clone.

v_gene	d_gene	abundance	j_gene	CDR3aa	CDR3nt
TRBV28	TRBD1	NA	TRBJ2-7	CASSLRSGGRYEQYF	TGTGCCAGCAGTTTAAGGTCAGGGGGCAGGTACGAGCAGTACTTC
TRBV20-1	NA	NA	TRBJ2-3	CSAREVRGLPDTQYF	TGCAGTGCTAGAGAGGTCAGGGGCCTCCCGGATACGCAGTATTTT
TRBV29-1	NA	NA	TRBJ1-1	CSVERTVNTEAFF	TGCAGCGTTGAGAGGACGGTGAACACTGAAGCTTTCTTT
TRBV5-1	NA	NA	TRBJ2-5	CASSPHAGPPEGTQYF	TGCGCCAGCAGCCCCCACGCCGGCCCCCCCGAGGGGACCCAGTACTTC
TRBV20-1	TRBD2	once	TRBJ2-1	CSARSWGGNEQFF	TGCAGTGCTAGGTCGTGGGGAGGGAATGAGCAGTTCTTC
TRBV15	NA	few	TRBJ1-4	CATRWGSTNEKLFF	TGTGCCACCCGCTGGGGGTCAACTAATGAAAAACTGTTTTTT
TRBV30	TRBD1	few	TRBJ2-7	CAWGGTGAHEQYF	TGTGCCTGGGGCGGGACAGGGGCCCACGAGCAGTACTTC
TRBV20-1	NA	once	TRBJ1-1	CSALQPGTNTEAFF	TGCAGTGCCCTGCAGCCAGGGACGAACACTGAAGCTTTCTTT
TRBV30	NA	many	TRBJ1-3	CAWSKGTRLSGNTIYF	TGTGCCTGGAGTAAAGGGACGAGGCTTAGTGGAAACACCATATATTTT
TRBV20-1	NA	once	TRBJ2-7	CSATNRNPKGDYEQYF	TGCAGTGCTACGAACAGGAACCCAAAAGGGGACTACGAGCAGTACTTC
TRBV29-1	NA	many	TRBJ1-5	CSVDLAGCGQPQHF	TGCAGCGTTGACTTGGCAGGGTGCGGTCAGCCCCAGCATTTT
TRBV2	TRBD1	NA	TRBJ1-4	CASKPGQPTNEKLFF	TGTGCCAGCAAACCGGGACAGCCAACTAATGAAAAACTGTTTTTT
TRBV5-1	TRBD2	few	TRBJ2-7	CASSSQTSGGSYEQYF	TGCGCCAGCAGCTCCCAGACTAGCGGGGGCTCCTACGAGCAGTACTTC
TRBV7-6	TRBD1	NA	TRBJ2-5	CASSSGTGGVETQYF	TGTGCCAGCAGCTCTGGGACAGGGGGCGTGGAGACCCAGTACTTC
TRBV7-9	NA	many	TRBJ2-2	CATRKGTDTGELFF	TGTGCCACCCGAAAGGGCACGGACACCGGGGAGCTGTTTTTT
TRBV6-5	NA	few	TRBJ2-2	CASSYEGGTNTGELFF	TGTGCCAGCAGTTACGAGGGGGGCACGAACACCGGGGAGCTGTTTTTT
TRBV4-1	NA	NA	TRBJ1-6	CASSGNNSPLHF	TGCGCCAGCAGCGGGAATAATTCACCCCTCCACTTT
TRBV7-6	NA	many	TRBJ2-5	CASSLGQETQYF	TGTGCCAGCAGCTTAGGTCAAGAGACCCAGTACTTC
TRBV12-3/TRBV12-4	NA	few	TRBJ1-6	CASRPRGGNSPLHF	TGTGCCAGCAGGCCACGGGGCGGAAATTCACCCCTCCACTTT
TRBV12-3/TRBV12-4	NA	NA	TRBJ1-6	CASSTGTGNSPLHF	TGTGCCAGCAGTACCGGGACTGGAAATTCACCCCTCCACTTT
TRBV20-1	NA	NA	TRBJ1-2	CSALPGGSDYTF	TGCAGTGCTTTGCCCGGTGGAAGTGACTACACCTTC
TRBV5-1	NA	few	TRBJ2-6	CASSLEFGANVLTF	TGCGCCAGCAGCTTGGAGTTTGGGGCCAACGTCCTGACTTTC
TRBV10-2	NA	NA	TRBJ1-2	CASSESGGHYGYTF	TGCGCCAGCAGTGAGTCGGGAGGGCACTATGGCTACACCTTC
TRBV4-2	NA	NA	TRBJ2-5	CASSQDSTLRTQYF	TGTGCCAGCAGCCAAGACTCGACGCTGAGGACCCAGTACTTC
TRBV2	NA	NA	TRBJ1-1	CASSRQAKAFF	TGTGCCAGCAGCCGACAGGCCAAAGCTTTCTTT
TRBV25-1	TRBD1	NA	TRBJ2-1	CASSGQTGSSYNEQFF	TGTGCCAGCAGTGGACAGACAGGGAGCTCCTACAATGAGCAGTTCTTC
TRBV7-2	NA	once	TRBJ1-4	CASSPIPYEKLFF	TGTGCCAGCAGCCCTATTCCCTATGAAAAACTGTTTTTT
TRBV7-9	NA	many	TRBJ1-5	CASSLGGVGNQPQHF	TGTGCCAGCAGCTTAGGGGGAGTGGGCAATCAGCCCCAGCATTTT
TRBV7-9	NA	NA	TRBJ1-1	CASSLEGDRAFF	TGTGCCAGCAGCTTAGAAGGGGATCGAGCTTTCTTT
TRBV6-1	NA	NA	TRBJ2-7	CASSVGKSVYEQYF	TGTGCCAGCAGTGTCGGCAAAAGCGTTTACGAGCAGTACTTC
TRBV12-3/TRBV12-4	TRBD1	few	TRBJ2-3	CASSLKPRGLSDTQYF	TGTGCCAGCAGTTTAAAGCCAAGGGGGCTCTCAGATACGCAGTATTTT
TRBV11-2	TRBD2	many	TRBJ2-3	CASSRAGGRTDTQYF	TGTGCCAGCAGTAGAGCGGGGGGACGAACAGATACGCAGTATTTT
TRBV6-6	NA	many	TRBJ2-7	CASSQQLYEQYF	TGTGCCAGCAGTCAACAATTGTACGAGCAGTACTTC
TRBV20-1	NA	NA	TRBJ1-1	CSARGTLGAEAFF	TGCAGTGCTAGAGGAACCTTGGGGGCTGAAGCTTTCTTT
TRBV12-3/TRBV12-4	TRBD1	few	TRBJ1-4	CAAGTASEKLFF	TGTGCCGCAGGGACAGCTTCTGAAAAACTGTTTTTT
TRBV3-1	NA	few	TRBJ1-5	CAGVIGNQPQHF	TGTGCCGGGGTCATAGGGAATCAGCCCCAGCATTTT
TRBV7-9	TRBD1	few	TRBJ2-3	CASSSDREAFDTQYF	TGTGCCAGCAGCTCTGACAGGGAAGCGTTTGATACGCAGTATTTT
TRBV29-1	NA	NA	TRBJ2-2	CSVQEGPRAGELFF	TGCAGCGTCCAAGAGGGCCCCCGAGCCGGGGAGCTGTTTTTT
TRBV29-1	TRBD1	many	TRBJ2-1	CSVGGTGGYEQFF	TGCAGCGTCGGAGGGACAGGGGGTTATGAGCAGTTCTTC
TRBV9	NA	NA	TRBJ1-5	CASSGDGNQPQHF	TGTGCCAGCAGCGGGGACGGGAATCAGCCCCAGCATTTT